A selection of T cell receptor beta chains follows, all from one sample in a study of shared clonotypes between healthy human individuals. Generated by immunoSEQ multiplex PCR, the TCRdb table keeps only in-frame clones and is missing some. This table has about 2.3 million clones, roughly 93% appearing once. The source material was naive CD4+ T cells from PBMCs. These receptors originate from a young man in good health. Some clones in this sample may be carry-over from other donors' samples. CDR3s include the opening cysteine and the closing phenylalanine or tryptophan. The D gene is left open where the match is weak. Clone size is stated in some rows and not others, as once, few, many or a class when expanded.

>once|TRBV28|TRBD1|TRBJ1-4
CASKEEQGALVGKLFF
TGTGCCAGCAAGGAAGAACAGGGGGCTTTGGTAGGAAAACTGTTTTTT
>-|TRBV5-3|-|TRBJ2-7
CARSLSHSGSDEQYF
TGTGCCAGAAGCTTGTCCCATTCCGGCAGTGACGAGCAGTACTTC
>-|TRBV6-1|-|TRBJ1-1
CASSEAVLDTEAFF
TGTGCCAGCAGTGAAGCAGTGTTAGACACTGAAGCTTTCTTT
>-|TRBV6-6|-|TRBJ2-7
CASTSDRARQYF
TGTGCCAGCACCTCTGACCGGGCGCGGCAGTACTTC
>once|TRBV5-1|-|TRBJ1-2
CASSQAGTEDGYTF
TGCGCCAGCAGTCAAGCCGGGACTGAAGATGGCTACACCTTC
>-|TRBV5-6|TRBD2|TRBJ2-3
CASSVPVAGSTDTQYF
TGTGCCAGCAGCGTACCCGTAGCGGGGTCCACAGATACGCAGTATTTT
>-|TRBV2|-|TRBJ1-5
CASSELSQVGQPQHF
TGTGCCAGCAGTGAGTTAAGTCAGGTCGGTCAGCCCCAGCATTTT
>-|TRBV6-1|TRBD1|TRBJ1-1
CASSVRQGIEAFF
TGTGCCAGCAGTGTGAGACAGGGGATTGAAGCTTTCTTT
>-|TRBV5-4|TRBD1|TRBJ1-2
CASSTPLTGARGYTF
TGTGCCAGCAGCACGCCCCTGACAGGGGCAAGGGGCTACACCTTC
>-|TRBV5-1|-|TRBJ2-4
CASSLDRLGNGRGLAKNIQYF
TGCGCCAGCAGCTTGGATCGGTTAGGGAATGGTCGCGGGCTAGCCAAAAACATTCAGTACTTC
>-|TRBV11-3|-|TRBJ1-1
CASSFGRGTEAFF
TGTGCCAGCAGCTTCGGCCGGGGCACTGAAGCTTTCTTT
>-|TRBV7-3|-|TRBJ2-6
CASSLTSLSGANVLTF
TGTGCCAGCAGCTTAACCTCCCTCTCTGGGGCCAACGTCCTGACTTTC
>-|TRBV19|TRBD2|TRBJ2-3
CASRNRGLAVSTDTQYF
TGTGCCAGCCGTAACAGGGGACTAGCGGTTAGCACAGATACGCAGTATTTT
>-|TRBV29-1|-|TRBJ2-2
CSVEVTRPVGLFF
TGCAGCGTTGAAGTGACAAGACCGGTGGGGCTGTTTTTT
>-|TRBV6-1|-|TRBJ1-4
CACASSTNEKLFF
TGTGCCTGCGCCAGTTCAACTAATGAAAAACTGTTTTTT
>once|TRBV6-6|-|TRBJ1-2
CASRAGQEGYTF
TGTGCCAGCAGGGCAGGGCAGGAGGGCTACACCTTC
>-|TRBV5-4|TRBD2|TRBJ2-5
CASSGTSGRRETQYF
TGTGCCAGCAGCGGAACTAGCGGGAGGAGGGAGACCCAGTACTTC
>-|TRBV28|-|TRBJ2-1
CASRPTGRRQFF
TGTGCCAGCAGACCGACAGGAAGGCGGCAGTTCTTC
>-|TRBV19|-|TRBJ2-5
CASSYYEGERETQYF
TGTGCCAGTAGTTATTACGAGGGTGAAAGAGAGACCCAGTACTTC
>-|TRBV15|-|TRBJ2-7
CATSSLRAGYEQYF
TGTGCCACCTCTTCGTTGCGGGCCGGATACGAGCAGTACTTC
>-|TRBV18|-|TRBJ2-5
CASSPDLLGTQYF
TGTGCCAGCTCACCGGATCTTCTCGGGACCCAGTACTTC
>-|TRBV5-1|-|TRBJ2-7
CASSLRSPYEQYF
TGCGCCAGCAGCTTAAGGAGCCCCTACGAGCAGTACTTC
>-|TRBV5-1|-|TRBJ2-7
CASSLEGSYEQYF
TGCGCCAGCAGCTTGGAAGGAAGCTACGAGCAGTACTTC
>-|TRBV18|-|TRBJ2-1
CASSLLENEQFF
TGTGCCAGCTCATTACTAGAGAATGAGCAGTTCTTC
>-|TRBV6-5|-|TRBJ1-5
CASSLRNNQPQHF
TGTGCCAGCAGTTTACGGAACAATCAGCCCCAGCATTTT
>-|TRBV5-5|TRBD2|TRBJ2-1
CASSLGLAGSYNEQFF
TGTGCCAGCAGCTTGGGGCTAGCGGGTAGCTACAATGAGCAGTTCTTC
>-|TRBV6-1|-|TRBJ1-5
CASSEALRVGGNQPQHF
TGTGCCAGCAGTGAAGCGCTTCGGGTTGGCGGCAATCAGCCCCAGCATTTT
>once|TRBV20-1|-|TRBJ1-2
CSARWGSFYTF
TGCAGTGCGAGGTGGGGGTCTTTCTACACCTTC
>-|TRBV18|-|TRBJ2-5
CASAQQGGLEETQYF
TGTGCCAGCGCCCAACAGGGGGGGTTAGAAGAGACCCAGTACTTC
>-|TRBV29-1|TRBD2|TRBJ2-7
CSAELAGIPYEQYF
TGCAGCGCAGAACTAGCGGGAATCCCCTACGAGCAGTACTTC
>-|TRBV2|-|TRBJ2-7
CASTPGTDYYEQYF
TGTGCCAGCACACCAGGGACTGACTACTACGAGCAGTACTTC
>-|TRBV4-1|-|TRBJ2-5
CASSLFPHTETQYF
TGCGCCAGCAGCCTCTTTCCGCATACGGAGACCCAGTACTTC
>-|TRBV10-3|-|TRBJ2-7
CAISDWKGGTYEQYF
TGTGCCATCAGTGATTGGAAAGGGGGGACCTACGAGCAGTACTTC
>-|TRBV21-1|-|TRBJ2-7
CASSPRTGYEQYF
TGTGCCAGCAGCCCCCGGACTGGCTACGAGCAGTACTTC
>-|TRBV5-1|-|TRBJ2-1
CASSSVAQTYNEQFF
TGCGCCAGCAGTTCCGTTGCGCAAACTTACAATGAGCAGTTCTTC
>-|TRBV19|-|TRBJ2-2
CASRPQGSNTGELFF
TGTGCCAGTAGACCCCAGGGATCGAACACCGGGGAGCTGTTTTTT
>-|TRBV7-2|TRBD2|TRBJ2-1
CASTLRTSGYNEQFF
TGTGCCAGCACCTTGCGGACTAGCGGCTACAATGAGCAGTTCTTC
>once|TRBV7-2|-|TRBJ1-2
CASSLGPAGGYTF
TGTGCCAGCAGCCTAGGGCCCGCGGGTGGCTACACCTTC
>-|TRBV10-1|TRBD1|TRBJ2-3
CASSESPVQGVVTDTQYF
TGCGCCAGCAGTGAGTCCCCGGTACAGGGGGTTGTCACAGATACGCAGTATTTT
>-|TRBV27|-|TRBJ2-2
CASSLGRNTGELFF
TGTGCCAGCAGTTTAGGTCGGAACACCGGGGAGCTGTTTTTT
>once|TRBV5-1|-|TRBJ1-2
CASSLETDGYTF
TGCGCCAGCAGCTTGGAAACGGATGGCTACACCTTC
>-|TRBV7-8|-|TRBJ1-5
CASSLVRRRQGFNQPQHF
TGTGCCAGCAGCTTAGTCAGGCGGCGGCAGGGGTTTAATCAGCCCCAGCATTTT
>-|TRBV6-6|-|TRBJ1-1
CASGTNTEAFF
TGTGCCAGCGGCACGAACACTGAAGCTTTCTTT
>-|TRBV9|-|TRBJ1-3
CASSVVAGATLSGNTIYF
TGTGCCAGCAGCGTAGTAGCGGGGGCAACGCTCTCTGGAAACACCATATATTTT
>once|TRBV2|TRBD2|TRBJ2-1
CASSFFVWREGNNEQFF
TGTGCCAGCAGTTTCTTCGTCTGGCGGGAGGGAAACAATGAGCAGTTCTTC
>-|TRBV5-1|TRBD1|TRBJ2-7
CASSSGTGDLGEQYF
TGCGCCAGCAGCTCCGGGACAGGAGATTTGGGAGAGCAGTACTTC
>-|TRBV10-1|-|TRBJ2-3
CASPRVGRGTQYF
TGCGCCAGCCCTCGAGTGGGTAGGGGTACGCAGTATTTT
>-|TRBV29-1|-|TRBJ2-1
CSVRERSSYNEQFF
TGCAGCGTCCGTGAGCGGAGCTCCTACAATGAGCAGTTCTTC
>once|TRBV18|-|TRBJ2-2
CASSPAANTGELFF
TGTGCCAGCTCACCAGCGGCGAATACCGGGGAGCTGTTTTTT
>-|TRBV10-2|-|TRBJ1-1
CASRRDPNTEAFF
TGCGCCAGCAGGAGAGACCCGAACACTGAAGCTTTCTTT
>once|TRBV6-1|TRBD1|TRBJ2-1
CASSVRDRASSYNEQFF
TGTGCCAGCAGTGTTAGGGACAGGGCGTCCTCCTACAATGAGCAGTTCTTC
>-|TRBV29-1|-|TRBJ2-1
CSGLQESYNEQFF
TGCAGCGGACTACAGGAATCCTACAATGAGCAGTTCTTC
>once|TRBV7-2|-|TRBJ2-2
CASSLDRVGTGELFF
TGTGCCAGCAGCTTAGACAGGGTCGGCACCGGGGAGCTGTTTTTT